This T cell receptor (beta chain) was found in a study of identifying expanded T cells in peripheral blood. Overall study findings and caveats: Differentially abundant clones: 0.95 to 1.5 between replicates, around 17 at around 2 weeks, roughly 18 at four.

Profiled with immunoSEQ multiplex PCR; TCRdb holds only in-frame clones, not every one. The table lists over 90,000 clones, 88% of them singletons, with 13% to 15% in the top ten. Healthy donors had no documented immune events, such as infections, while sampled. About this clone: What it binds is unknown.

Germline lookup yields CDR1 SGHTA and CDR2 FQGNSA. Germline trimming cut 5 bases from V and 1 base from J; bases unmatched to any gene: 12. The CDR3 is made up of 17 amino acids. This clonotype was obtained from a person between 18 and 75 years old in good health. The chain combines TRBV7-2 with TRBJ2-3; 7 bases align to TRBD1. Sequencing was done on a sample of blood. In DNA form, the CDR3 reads TGTGCCAGCAGCCAAGTAGACAGGGCGGGCGGCACAGATACGCAGTATTTT. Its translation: CASSQVDRAGGTDTQYF.